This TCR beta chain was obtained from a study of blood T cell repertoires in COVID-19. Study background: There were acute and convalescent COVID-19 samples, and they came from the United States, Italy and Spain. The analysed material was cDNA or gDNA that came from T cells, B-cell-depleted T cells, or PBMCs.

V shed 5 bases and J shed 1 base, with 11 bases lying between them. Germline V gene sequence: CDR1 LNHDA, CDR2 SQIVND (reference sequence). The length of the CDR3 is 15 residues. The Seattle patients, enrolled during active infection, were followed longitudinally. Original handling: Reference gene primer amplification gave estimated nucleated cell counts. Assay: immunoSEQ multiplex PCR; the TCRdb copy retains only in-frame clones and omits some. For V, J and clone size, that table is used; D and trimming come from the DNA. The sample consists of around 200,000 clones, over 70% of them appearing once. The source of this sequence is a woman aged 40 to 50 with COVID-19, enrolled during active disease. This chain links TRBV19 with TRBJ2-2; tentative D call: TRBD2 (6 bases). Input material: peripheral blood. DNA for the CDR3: TGTGCCAGTAGTCTGCAGACTAGGAACACCGGGGAGCTGTTTTTT. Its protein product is CASSLQTRNTGELFF.